This T cell receptor (beta chain) was recovered during a study of blood T cell repertoires in COVID-19. Original processing methods: Reference gene primers were amplified, and this amplification served to estimate nucleated cell counts. TCRdb's table, derived via immunoSEQ multiplex PCR, lists solely in-frame clones and lacks some. The DNA was the basis for D and trimming; V, J and clone size are from that table. The table shows 250,000 or so clones, with approximately 90% occurring only once. Participants' own reports of clinical history determined their cohort assignment. The sequence came from a man in his forties or fifties who had been exposed to COVID-19. The sequenced sample was PBMCs or T cells enriched from blood (not recorded which).

CDR3 loop: CASSGGQGGADTQYF. In nucleotides, the CDR3 is TGTGCCAGCAGCGGAGGACAGGGAGGTGCAGATACGCAGTATTTT. V usage is TRBV6-5 and J usage is TRBJ2-3; 8 bases align to TRBD1. Per the germline V gene, CDR1 is MNHEY and CDR2 is SVGAGI. The V segment lost 6 bases and the J segment 4 bases; nucleotides outside the gene matches: 9. The CDR3 contains 15 residues.